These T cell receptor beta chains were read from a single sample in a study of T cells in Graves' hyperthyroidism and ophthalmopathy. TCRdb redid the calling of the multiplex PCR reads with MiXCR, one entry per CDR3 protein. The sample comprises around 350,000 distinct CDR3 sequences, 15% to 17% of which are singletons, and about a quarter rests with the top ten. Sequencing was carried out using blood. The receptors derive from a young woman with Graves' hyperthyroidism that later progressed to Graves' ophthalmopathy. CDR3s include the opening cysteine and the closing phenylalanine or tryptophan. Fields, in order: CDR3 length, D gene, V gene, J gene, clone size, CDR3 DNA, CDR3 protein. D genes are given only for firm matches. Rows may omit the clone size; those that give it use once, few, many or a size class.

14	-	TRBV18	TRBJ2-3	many	TGTGCCAGCTCGCCCGGACGGTTCACAGATACGCAGTATTTT	CASSPGRFTDTQYF
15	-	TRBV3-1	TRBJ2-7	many	TGTGCCAGCAGCCAAGATTGGGGCAACTCCTACGAGCAGTACTTC	CASSQDWGNSYEQYF
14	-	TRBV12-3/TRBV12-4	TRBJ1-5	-	TGTGCCAGCAGTTGGCAGGCGGGCAATCAGCCCCAGCATTTT	CASSWQAGNQPQHF
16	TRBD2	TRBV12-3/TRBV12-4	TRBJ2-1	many	TGTGCCAGCAGCTGGGATGCGGGAGCGGCCTACAATGAGCAGTTCTTC	CASSWDAGAAYNEQFF
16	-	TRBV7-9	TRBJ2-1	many	TGTGCCAGCAGCTTAGCGGGGGCAGGGCTTCCGAAGCCGCAGTTCTTC	CASSLAGAGLPKPQFF
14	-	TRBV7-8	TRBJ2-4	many	TGTGCCAGCAGCTACCCGGGACCCAAAAACATTCAGTACTTC	CASSYPGPKNIQYF
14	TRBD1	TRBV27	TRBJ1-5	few	TGTGCCAGCAGTTTAGGCAGGGGGATGCAGCCCCAGCATTTT	CASSLGRGMQPQHF
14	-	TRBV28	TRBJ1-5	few	TGTGCCAGTCTAGGTTCGGGAGATTGGACAGATACGCATTTT	CASLGSGDWTDTHF
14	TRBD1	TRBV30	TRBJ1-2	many	TGTGCCTGGGAAATTGACAGGGGGCTTAGCGGCTACACCTTC	CAWEIDRGLSGYTF
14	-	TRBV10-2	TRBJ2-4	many	TGCGCCAGCAGTGGGGCGGCATCCGTAAACATTCAGTACTTC	CASSGAASVNIQYF
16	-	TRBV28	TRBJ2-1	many	TGTGCCAGCAGTTTCTCGGACAGAATTTTCTACAATGAGCAGTTCTTC	CASSFSDRIFYNEQFF
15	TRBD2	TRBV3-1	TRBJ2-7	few	TGTGCCAGCAGCCAACTAACTAGCGGGAGGAACGAGCAGTACTTC	CASSQLTSGRNEQYF
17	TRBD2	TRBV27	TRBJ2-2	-	TGTGCCAGTGCATGGGGACTAGCGGGAGCATCCACCGGGGAGCTGTTTTTT	CASAWGLAGASTGELFF
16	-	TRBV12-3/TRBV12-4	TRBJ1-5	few	TGTGCCAGCAGTGCCCTAGGGTTTGGGGGCAATCAGCCCCAGCATTTT	CASSALGFGGNQPQHF
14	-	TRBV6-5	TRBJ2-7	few	TGTGCCAGCACTTACTGGGACCAAACCTACGAGCAGTACTTC	CASTYWDQTYEQYF
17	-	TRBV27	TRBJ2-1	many	TGTGCCAGCACTACCATAAATCGCTGGGGGGTGGGTAATGAGCAGTTCTTC	CASTTINRWGVGNEQFF
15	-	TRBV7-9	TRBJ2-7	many	TGTGCCAGCAGCTCGTCTATGGCGGGAACCAACGAGCAGTACTTC	CASSSSMAGTNEQYF
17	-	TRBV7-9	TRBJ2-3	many	TGTGCCAGCAGCGAGCCGACCGGGACCCCCAGCACAGATACGCAGTATTTT	CASSEPTGTPSTDTQYF
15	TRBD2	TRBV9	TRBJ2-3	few	TGTGCCAGCAGCGGACGAGCGGGAGTAAAAGATACGCAGTATTTT	CASSGRAGVKDTQYF
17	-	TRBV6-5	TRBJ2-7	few	TGTGCCAGCAGTTACTCGAGTGAGGGAGGCCTCTCCTACGAGCAGTACTTC	CASSYSSEGGLSYEQYF
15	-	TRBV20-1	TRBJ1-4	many	TGCAGTGCTAGAGCAGGTGGCGGCCTTAATGAAAAACTGTTTTTT	CSARAGGGLNEKLFF
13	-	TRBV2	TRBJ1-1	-	TGTGCCAGCTCGACACGGATGAACACTGAAGCTTTCTTT	CASSTRMNTEAFF
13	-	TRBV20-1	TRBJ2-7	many	TGCAGTGCTACCGGGACACGAAGCTACGAGCAGTACTTC	CSATGTRSYEQYF
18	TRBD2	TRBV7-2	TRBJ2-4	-	TGTGCCAGCAGCTTAGGACTAGCGGGACAAAGGTCCAAAGACATTCAGTACTTC	CASSLGLAGQRSKDIQYF
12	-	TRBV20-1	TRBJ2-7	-	TGCAGTGCTAGGGACAATTCCTACGAGCAGTACTTC	CSARDNSYEQYF
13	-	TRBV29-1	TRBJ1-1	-	TGCAGCGCTAGGGACGTCCGGGACACTGAAGCTTTCTTT	CSARDVRDTEAFF
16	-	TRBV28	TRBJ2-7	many	TGTGCCAGCAGTTTATCAACAGGCTTAAACTCCTACGAGCAGTACTTC	CASSLSTGLNSYEQYF
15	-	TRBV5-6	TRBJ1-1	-	TGTGCCAGCAGCTTGGTGTCGGGCGGGGACTCTGAAGCTTTCTTT	CASSLVSGGDSEAFF
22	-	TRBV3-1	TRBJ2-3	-	TGTGCCAGCAGCCAAGACTTTTCCCAGACAGAGCCCTTTTTTCATAGCACAGATACGCAGTATTTT	CASSQDFSQTEPFFHSTDTQYF
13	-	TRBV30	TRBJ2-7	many	TGTGCCTGGAGTCGAGGTGACTCCTACGAGCAGTACTTC	CAWSRGDSYEQYF
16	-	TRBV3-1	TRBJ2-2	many	TGTGCCAGCAGCCACAGCTGGAGGGCCGAGACCGGGGAGCTGTTTTTT	CASSHSWRAETGELFF
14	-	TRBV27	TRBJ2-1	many	TGTGCCAGCAGTGTCGGGACCCGCTACAATGAGCAGTTCTTC	CASSVGTRYNEQFF
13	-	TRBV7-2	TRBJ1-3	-	TGTGCCAGCAGCTTAGCGAGGGATTTGGCCATATATTTT	CASSLARDLAIYF